These T cell receptor beta chains were read from a single sample in a study of regulatory T cells in long-lasting Graves disease. TCRdb re-derived calls from the multiplex PCR reads in MiXCR, one entry per CDR3 protein. The repertoire holds roughly 500,000 distinct CDR3 sequences, around 15% seen once, with roughly 15% in the top ten. These data were also reused for a study on T cells in Graves' hyperthyroidism and ophthalmopathy.

Sequences were derived from peripheral blood mononuclear cells (PBMCs), sampled at new diagnosis, from a patient treated with antithyroid drugs. Source of these receptors: a woman in her forties or fifties with Graves disease. Both conserved end residues are part of each CDR3. D genes are given only for firm matches. Not all rows give a size; the values are once, few, many and, for expanded clones, a class.

j_gene: TRBJ1-1; d_gene: NA; abundance: many; v_gene: TRBV7-3; CDR3aa: CASSPAGGVDTEAFF; CDR3nt: TGTGCCAGCAGCCCAGCGGGGGGTGTAGACACTGAAGCTTTCTTT
j_gene: TRBJ1-6; d_gene: TRBD1; abundance: NA; v_gene: TRBV5-1; CDR3aa: CASSLGDRENSPLHF; CDR3nt: TGCGCCAGCAGCTTGGGAGACAGGGAGAATTCACCCCTCCACTTT
j_gene: TRBJ2-1; d_gene: TRBD2; abundance: many; v_gene: TRBV28; CDR3aa: CASSLSTSGKGSYNEQFF; CDR3nt: TGTGCCAGCAGTTTGTCGACTAGCGGGAAGGGGTCCTACAATGAGCAGTTCTTC
j_gene: TRBJ2-1; d_gene: NA; abundance: NA; v_gene: TRBV5-1; CDR3aa: CASSLESTWGSLSYNEQFF; CDR3nt: TGCGCCAGCAGCTTGGAGAGTACGTGGGGCTCTCTCTCCTACAATGAGCAGTTCTTC
j_gene: TRBJ2-1; d_gene: TRBD2; abundance: many; v_gene: TRBV11-2; CDR3aa: CASSLVAGGHNEQFF; CDR3nt: TGTGCCAGCAGCTTAGTGGCGGGAGGGCACAATGAGCAGTTCTTC
j_gene: TRBJ2-3; d_gene: NA; abundance: few; v_gene: TRBV29-1; CDR3aa: CSVDRLSTDTQYF; CDR3nt: TGCAGCGTTGATAGGCTAAGCACAGATACGCAGTATTTT
j_gene: TRBJ1-2; d_gene: NA; abundance: many; v_gene: TRBV11-2; CDR3aa: CASSLEGGPLNYGYTF; CDR3nt: TGTGCCAGCAGCTTAGAGGGCGGGCCGCTTAACTATGGCTACACCTTC
j_gene: TRBJ1-4; d_gene: NA; abundance: few; v_gene: TRBV12-3/TRBV12-4; CDR3aa: CASSLVGGLEKLFF; CDR3nt: TGTGCCAGCAGTTTAGTCGGGGGCCTAGAAAAACTGTTTTTT
j_gene: TRBJ2-5; d_gene: NA; abundance: few; v_gene: TRBV18; CDR3aa: CASSPTGFPAETQYF; CDR3nt: TGTGCCAGCTCCCCAACGGGATTCCCAGCGGAGACCCAGTACTTC
j_gene: TRBJ1-2; d_gene: NA; abundance: many; v_gene: TRBV27; CDR3aa: CASSYMPPGFDGYTF; CDR3nt: TGTGCCAGCAGTTATATGCCGCCGGGTTTCGATGGCTACACCTTC
j_gene: TRBJ1-5; d_gene: TRBD1; abundance: many; v_gene: TRBV29-1; CDR3aa: CSVEWPGPGTAEHF; CDR3nt: TGCAGCGTTGAATGGCCGGGACCGGGGACAGCCGAGCATTTT
j_gene: TRBJ1-3; d_gene: NA; abundance: NA; v_gene: TRBV5-5; CDR3aa: CASSGSLASSGNTIYF; CDR3nt: TGTGCCAGCAGCGGGAGTTTGGCGAGCTCTGGAAACACCATATATTTT
j_gene: TRBJ1-5; d_gene: TRBD1; abundance: NA; v_gene: TRBV6-5; CDR3aa: CASSYSRDRNQPQHF; CDR3nt: TGTGCCAGCAGTTACTCGAGGGACAGAAATCAGCCCCAGCATTTT
j_gene: TRBJ2-5; d_gene: NA; abundance: NA; v_gene: TRBV4-1; CDR3aa: CASSQVTGSEGQETQYF; CDR3nt: TGCGCCAGCAGCCAAGTGACAGGGTCGGAGGGCCAAGAGACCCAGTACTTC
j_gene: TRBJ2-1; d_gene: NA; abundance: NA; v_gene: TRBV6-2/TRBV6-3; CDR3aa: CASSPVVLSEQFF; CDR3nt: TGTGCCAGCAGTCCCGTGGTGCTGTCCGAGCAGTTCTTC
j_gene: TRBJ2-7; d_gene: TRBD1; abundance: NA; v_gene: TRBV4-1; CDR3aa: CASSQRPPGTGLREQYF; CDR3nt: TGCGCCAGCAGCCAAAGACCCCCCGGGACAGGATTACGCGAGCAGTACTTC
j_gene: TRBJ2-1; d_gene: TRBD2; abundance: many; v_gene: TRBV20-1; CDR3aa: CSAEDVSGSSYNEQFF; CDR3nt: TGCAGTGCCGAAGATGTTAGCGGGAGCTCCTACAATGAGCAGTTCTTC
j_gene: TRBJ1-5; d_gene: NA; abundance: many; v_gene: TRBV12-3/TRBV12-4; CDR3aa: CASSLTRRGNQPQHF; CDR3nt: TGTGCCAGCAGTTTAACAAGGAGGGGCAATCAGCCCCAGCATTTT
j_gene: TRBJ2-5; d_gene: NA; abundance: NA; v_gene: TRBV4-1; CDR3aa: CASSQGDRPSQETQYF; CDR3nt: TGCGCCAGCAGCCAAGGGGACCGGCCCTCCCAAGAGACCCAGTACTTC
j_gene: TRBJ2-7; d_gene: NA; abundance: many; v_gene: TRBV28; CDR3aa: CASSYSGISYEQYF; CDR3nt: TGTGCCAGCAGTTATTCGGGGATCTCCTACGAGCAGTACTTC
j_gene: TRBJ2-1; d_gene: TRBD2; abundance: many; v_gene: TRBV18; CDR3aa: CASSPLAGEGIKQFF; CDR3nt: TGTGCCAGCTCCCCCCTAGCGGGGGAGGGCATTAAGCAGTTCTTC
j_gene: TRBJ2-5; d_gene: TRBD2; abundance: many; v_gene: TRBV12-3/TRBV12-4; CDR3aa: CASNYRGLAGYQETQYF; CDR3nt: TGTGCCAGCAACTACAGGGGACTAGCGGGGTACCAAGAGACCCAGTACTTC
j_gene: TRBJ2-5; d_gene: NA; abundance: NA; v_gene: TRBV6-2/TRBV6-3; CDR3aa: CASSYTGLETQYF; CDR3nt: TGTGCCAGCAGTTACACGGGATTGGAGACCCAGTACTTC
j_gene: TRBJ1-1; d_gene: TRBD1; abundance: NA; v_gene: TRBV7-6; CDR3aa: CASSQTETGVDTEAFF; CDR3nt: TGTGCCAGCAGCCAAACCGAGACAGGGGTAGACACTGAAGCTTTCTTT
j_gene: TRBJ2-2; d_gene: TRBD2; abundance: NA; v_gene: TRBV27; CDR3aa: CATLPGLAGGPTGELFF; CDR3nt: TGTGCCACCCTCCCGGGACTAGCGGGAGGGCCGACCGGGGAGCTGTTTTTT
j_gene: TRBJ1-2; d_gene: TRBD1; abundance: NA; v_gene: TRBV6-1; CDR3aa: CASRNGQGHYGYTF; CDR3nt: TGTGCCAGCAGGAACGGACAGGGGCACTATGGCTACACCTTC
j_gene: TRBJ2-7; d_gene: NA; abundance: NA; v_gene: TRBV29-1; CDR3aa: CSGGVFWRNTYEQYF; CDR3nt: TGCAGCGGGGGGGTTTTCTGGCGGAATACCTACGAGCAGTACTTC
j_gene: TRBJ2-2; d_gene: NA; abundance: NA; v_gene: TRBV11-2; CDR3aa: CASSQDRHLTAGELFF; CDR3nt: TGTGCCAGCAGCCAAGATCGTCATCTAACGGCCGGGGAGCTGTTTTTT
j_gene: TRBJ2-5; d_gene: TRBD2; abundance: many; v_gene: TRBV30; CDR3aa: CAWSVGLAGETQYF; CDR3nt: TGTGCCTGGAGTGTTGGGCTAGCGGGAGAGACCCAGTACTTC
j_gene: TRBJ1-5; d_gene: TRBD1; abundance: few; v_gene: TRBV29-1; CDR3aa: CSVTEGGLNQPQHF; CDR3nt: TGCAGCGTGACAGAAGGGGGCTTAAATCAGCCCCAGCATTTT
j_gene: TRBJ2-7; d_gene: NA; abundance: many; v_gene: TRBV28; CDR3aa: CASSGVANALTYEQYF; CDR3nt: TGTGCCAGCAGTGGCGTGGCCAACGCTCTAACATACGAGCAGTACTTC
j_gene: TRBJ2-3; d_gene: NA; abundance: NA; v_gene: TRBV4-1; CDR3aa: CASSQEGTSPWHTDTQYF; CDR3nt: TGCGCCAGCAGCCAAGAAGGGACTTCTCCTTGGCACACAGATACGCAGTATTTT
j_gene: TRBJ1-1; d_gene: NA; abundance: many; v_gene: TRBV20-1; CDR3aa: CSAKAGPGNTEAFF; CDR3nt: TGCAGTGCTAAGGCCGGGCCCGGGAACACTGAAGCTTTCTTT
j_gene: TRBJ1-5; d_gene: NA; abundance: few; v_gene: TRBV3-1; CDR3aa: CASSQSAGNQPQHF; CDR3nt: TGTGCCAGCAGCCAATCGGCAGGCAATCAGCCCCAGCATTTT
j_gene: TRBJ2-3; d_gene: NA; abundance: many; v_gene: TRBV11-2; CDR3aa: CASSLELSPDTQYF; CDR3nt: TGTGCCAGCAGCTTAGAGCTGAGTCCAGATACGCAGTATTTT
j_gene: TRBJ1-1; d_gene: NA; abundance: many; v_gene: TRBV3-1; CDR3aa: CASSQVRGLTEAFF; CDR3nt: TGTGCCAGCAGCCAAGTTCGGGGTTTGACTGAAGCTTTCTTT
j_gene: TRBJ2-1; d_gene: NA; abundance: many; v_gene: TRBV11-2; CDR3aa: CASRIPAGNEQFF; CDR3nt: TGTGCCAGCAGGATACCGGCGGGTAATGAGCAGTTCTTC
j_gene: TRBJ2-7; d_gene: NA; abundance: few; v_gene: TRBV7-8; CDR3aa: CASSLDLDLDEQYF; CDR3nt: TGTGCCAGCAGCTTAGACCTAGATCTCGACGAGCAGTACTTC
j_gene: TRBJ1-2; d_gene: NA; abundance: few; v_gene: TRBV29-1; CDR3aa: CSVPLVGVYGYTF; CDR3nt: TGCAGCGTCCCCTTAGTAGGTGTCTATGGCTACACCTTC
j_gene: TRBJ2-7; d_gene: NA; abundance: many; v_gene: TRBV11-2; CDR3aa: CASNTYGIYYEQYF; CDR3nt: TGTGCCAGCAACACATATGGGATCTACTACGAGCAGTACTTC
j_gene: TRBJ2-1; d_gene: TRBD2; abundance: many; v_gene: TRBV27; CDR3aa: CASRPRGDEQFF; CDR3nt: TGTGCCAGCAGACCGCGGGGGGATGAGCAGTTCTTC
j_gene: TRBJ1-5; d_gene: NA; abundance: many; v_gene: TRBV15; CDR3aa: CATSRVDFGNQPQHF; CDR3nt: TGTGCCACCAGCAGAGTGGACTTCGGCAATCAGCCCCAGCATTTT
j_gene: TRBJ2-5; d_gene: NA; abundance: NA; v_gene: TRBV4-1; CDR3aa: CASSPPEGDQETQYF; CDR3nt: TGCGCCAGCAGCCCCCCGGAAGGGGACCAAGAGACCCAGTACTTC
j_gene: TRBJ1-1; d_gene: TRBD1; abundance: NA; v_gene: TRBV10-3; CDR3aa: CAISEITGETEAFF; CDR3nt: TGTGCCATCAGCGAAATTACAGGGGAAACTGAAGCTTTCTTT
j_gene: TRBJ1-5; d_gene: NA; abundance: NA; v_gene: TRBV20-1; CDR3aa: CSADRSGAGNQPQHF; CDR3nt: TGCAGTGCAGACAGGTCTGGAGCTGGCAATCAGCCCCAGCATTTT
j_gene: TRBJ2-2; d_gene: TRBD2; abundance: many; v_gene: TRBV24-1; CDR3aa: CATKGLAGTGELFF; CDR3nt: TGTGCCACCAAGGGACTAGCGGGCACCGGGGAGCTGTTTTTT
j_gene: TRBJ1-3; d_gene: NA; abundance: many; v_gene: TRBV2; CDR3aa: CASGQSSAGNTIYF; CDR3nt: TGTGCCAGCGGACAGTCCTCGGCTGGAAACACCATATATTTT
j_gene: TRBJ2-2; d_gene: TRBD2; abundance: once; v_gene: TRBV13; CDR3aa: CASSQDGSPGRGGELFF; CDR3nt: TGTGCCAGCAGCCAGGACGGGAGTCCTGGGAGGGGTGGGGAGCTGTTTTTT
j_gene: TRBJ2-2; d_gene: NA; abundance: many; v_gene: TRBV7-2; CDR3aa: CASSSRRRNTGELFF; CDR3nt: TGTGCCAGCAGCTCACGAAGGCGCAACACCGGGGAGCTGTTTTTT